The rows below give T cell receptor beta chains drawn from one sample of a study of beta chain features in type 1 diabetes. Profiled with immunoSEQ multiplex PCR; TCRdb holds only in-frame clones, not every one. The sample lists some 150,000 clones; about 51% were seen once. The sample taken for sequencing was Tregs from blood. The source of these receptors is a man between 18 and 35 years old in good health. The CDR3 runs from the conserved cysteine through the conserved F or W. The D gene is left open where the match is weak. Expanded clones are given a class, and other clones once, few, many or no size at all.

CDR3 protein: CALAAYNEQFF
CDR3 DNA: TGTGCATTAGCAGCATACAATGAGCAGTTCTTC
V gene: TRBV7-9
clone size: few
D gene: NA
J gene: TRBJ2-1

CDR3 protein: CASSHRGISEAFF
CDR3 DNA: TGTGCCAGCAGCCACAGGGGAATATCTGAAGCTTTCTTT
V gene: TRBV4-2
clone size: few
D gene: NA
J gene: TRBJ1-1

CDR3 protein: CASSQGERAWSLTEAFF
CDR3 DNA: TGTGCCAGCAGCCAAGGGGAGAGAGCGTGGAGTCTCACTGAAGCTTTCTTT
V gene: TRBV4-2
clone size: NA
D gene: NA
J gene: TRBJ1-1

CDR3 protein: CAISAVGGGVETDTQYF
CDR3 DNA: TGTGCCATCAGTGCCGTGGGTGGGGGGGTCGAGACAGATACGCAGTATTTT
V gene: TRBV10-3
clone size: NA
D gene: TRBD2
J gene: TRBJ2-3

CDR3 protein: CASSAARANYGYTF
CDR3 DNA: TGTGCCAGCAGCGCCGCAAGAGCTAACTATGGCTACACCTTC
V gene: TRBV7-2
clone size: NA
D gene: NA
J gene: TRBJ1-2

CDR3 protein: CASSEEGGLGQQFF
CDR3 DNA: TGTGCCAGCAGTGAGGAGGGGGGACTAGGGCAGCAGTTCTTC
V gene: TRBV6-4
clone size: few
D gene: TRBD2
J gene: TRBJ2-1

CDR3 protein: CSAAEAYNEQFF
CDR3 DNA: TGCAGCGCCGCGGAAGCCTACAATGAGCAGTTCTTC
V gene: TRBV29-1
clone size: NA
D gene: NA
J gene: TRBJ2-1

CDR3 protein: CASSFLAWAGELFF
CDR3 DNA: TGTGCCAGCAGTTTCCTAGCGTGGGCCGGGGAGCTGTTTTTT
V gene: TRBV27
clone size: NA
D gene: NA
J gene: TRBJ2-2

CDR3 protein: CAISPSRGGAEAFF
CDR3 DNA: TGTGCCATCAGCCCGAGTCGGGGGGGTGCTGAAGCTTTCTTT
V gene: TRBV10-3
clone size: NA
D gene: NA
J gene: TRBJ1-1

CDR3 protein: CASSKQGASQETQYF
CDR3 DNA: TGTGCCAGCAGCAAACAGGGGGCCTCCCAAGAGACCCAGTACTTC
V gene: TRBV11-2
clone size: NA
D gene: TRBD1
J gene: TRBJ2-5

CDR3 protein: CASSADFGTGELFF
CDR3 DNA: TGTGCCAGCAGCGCGGACTTCGGCACCGGGGAGCTGTTTTTT
V gene: TRBV5-6
clone size: few
D gene: NA
J gene: TRBJ2-2

CDR3 protein: CASSSATGVQYF
CDR3 DNA: TGTGCCAGCAGCTCCGCCACCGGGGTGCAGTACTTC
V gene: TRBV7-3
clone size: NA
D gene: NA
J gene: TRBJ2-7

CDR3 protein: CASSLPVGEGQGAYTF
CDR3 DNA: TGTGCCAGCAGCCTCCCAGTAGGAGAGGGACAGGGGGCTTACACCTTC
V gene: TRBV7-2
clone size: few
D gene: TRBD1
J gene: TRBJ1-2

CDR3 protein: CASSMGLSGNTIYF
CDR3 DNA: TGTGCCAGTAGTATGGGACTCTCTGGAAACACCATATATTTT
V gene: TRBV19
clone size: NA
D gene: NA
J gene: TRBJ1-3

CDR3 protein: CASSLTGGYEQYF
CDR3 DNA: TGTGCCAGCAGCCTCACGGGGGGCTACGAGCAGTACTTC
V gene: TRBV7-2
clone size: NA
D gene: TRBD2
J gene: TRBJ2-7

CDR3 protein: CASSQELGRVGELFF
CDR3 DNA: TGCGCCAGCAGCCAAGAATTGGGCCGCGTCGGGGAGCTGTTTTTT
V gene: TRBV4-3
clone size: NA
D gene: NA
J gene: TRBJ2-2

CDR3 protein: CASSVGQGGTGELFF
CDR3 DNA: TGTGCCAGCAGCGTAGGGCAGGGAGGCACCGGGGAGCTGTTTTTT
V gene: TRBV9
clone size: few
D gene: NA
J gene: TRBJ2-2

CDR3 protein: CASSPVDTEAFF
CDR3 DNA: TGTGCCAGCTCCCCGGTGGACACTGAAGCTTTCTTT
V gene: TRBV18
clone size: NA
D gene: NA
J gene: TRBJ1-1

CDR3 protein: CARTGGASYNEQFF
CDR3 DNA: TGTGCCCGGACGGGGGGGGCGTCCTACAATGAGCAGTTCTTC
V gene: TRBV2
clone size: NA
D gene: TRBD2
J gene: TRBJ2-1

CDR3 protein: CSVEVASGSQGTDTQYF
CDR3 DNA: TGCAGCGTTGAAGTGGCTAGCGGGAGTCAAGGCACAGATACGCAGTATTTT
V gene: TRBV29-1
clone size: NA
D gene: TRBD2
J gene: TRBJ2-3

CDR3 protein: CASSERLAGAFSVPLLLYEQYF
CDR3 DNA: TGTGCCAGCAGTGAAAGGCTAGCGGGGGCGTTTTCTGTGCCCCTTCTCCTCTACGAGCAGTACTTC
V gene: TRBV2
clone size: NA
D gene: TRBD2
J gene: TRBJ2-7

CDR3 protein: CATSRLPQGNTGELFF
CDR3 DNA: TGTGCCACCAGCAGGCTCCCACAGGGGAACACCGGGGAGCTGTTTTTT
V gene: TRBV15
clone size: NA
D gene: NA
J gene: TRBJ2-2

CDR3 protein: CASSPTVSLGGPNTGELFF
CDR3 DNA: TGTGCCAGCAGCCCCACCGTGAGCCTGGGCGGGCCGAACACCGGGGAGCTGTTTTTT
V gene: TRBV7-8
clone size: NA
D gene: NA
J gene: TRBJ2-2

CDR3 protein: CSVRQGVYGTGELFF
CDR3 DNA: TGCAGCGTCCGACAGGGGGTTTATGGCACCGGGGAGCTGTTTTTT
V gene: TRBV29-1
clone size: NA
D gene: TRBD1
J gene: TRBJ2-2

CDR3 protein: CASSPGGGALSYTQYF
CDR3 DNA: TGTGCCAGCAGCCCCGGGGGGGGAGCCCTCTCTTATACGCAGTATTTT
V gene: TRBV7-2
clone size: few
D gene: TRBD2
J gene: TRBJ2-3

CDR3 protein: CASSRYSNGGGYTF
CDR3 DNA: TGTGCCAGCAGCCGCTACTCTAACGGCGGGGGCTACACCTTC
V gene: TRBV7-2
clone size: NA
D gene: NA
J gene: TRBJ1-2

CDR3 protein: CASSLASGRARDTQYF
CDR3 DNA: TGTGCCAGCAGCCTAGCTAGCGGGAGGGCTAGAGATACGCAGTATTTT
V gene: TRBV7-2
clone size: NA
D gene: TRBD2
J gene: TRBJ2-3

CDR3 protein: CASKGVRDQETQYF
CDR3 DNA: TGTGCTAGCAAAGGGGTGCGAGACCAAGAGACCCAGTACTTC
V gene: TRBV7-2
clone size: NA
D gene: NA
J gene: TRBJ2-5

CDR3 protein: CASSYQGSGANVLTF
CDR3 DNA: TGTGCCAGCAGTTATCAGGGCTCTGGGGCCAACGTCCTGACTTTC
V gene: TRBV6-6
clone size: many
D gene: NA
J gene: TRBJ2-6

CDR3 protein: CASSLTGSALDEQFF
CDR3 DNA: TGTGCCAGCAGCTTAACCGGGAGCGCCCTGGATGAGCAGTTCTTC
V gene: TRBV7-2
clone size: NA
D gene: NA
J gene: TRBJ2-1

CDR3 protein: CASSSSGTGALNEQFF
CDR3 DNA: TGTGCCAGCAGCTCCTCCGGGACAGGGGCCCTCAATGAGCAGTTCTTC
V gene: TRBV7-3
clone size: NA
D gene: TRBD1
J gene: TRBJ2-1

CDR3 protein: CASSPGLAGIYEQYF
CDR3 DNA: TGTGCCAGCAGTCCGGGACTAGCGGGAATCTACGAGCAGTACTTC
V gene: TRBV28
clone size: NA
D gene: TRBD2
J gene: TRBJ2-7

CDR3 protein: CSVDRGTSEYTDTQYF
CDR3 DNA: TGCAGCGTTGATCGTGGGACTAGCGAATACACAGATACGCAGTATTTT
V gene: TRBV29-1
clone size: NA
D gene: TRBD2
J gene: TRBJ2-3

CDR3 protein: CASSSDRGGFNQPQHF
CDR3 DNA: TGCGCCAGCAGTTCGGACAGGGGGGGATTCAATCAGCCCCAGCATTTT
V gene: TRBV10-2
clone size: NA
D gene: TRBD1
J gene: TRBJ1-5

CDR3 protein: CASSLVARLGDTQYF
CDR3 DNA: TGCGCCAGCAGCTTGGTCGCTAGATTAGGCGATACGCAGTATTTT
V gene: TRBV5-1
clone size: NA
D gene: NA
J gene: TRBJ2-3

CDR3 protein: CASSPFRQGRFGNTIYF
CDR3 DNA: TGTGCCAGCAGTCCCTTCCGACAGGGGCGGTTTGGAAACACCATATATTTT
V gene: TRBV28
clone size: NA
D gene: TRBD1
J gene: TRBJ1-3

CDR3 protein: CASSPGLNSEQYF
CDR3 DNA: TGCGCCAGCAGCCCGGGACTCAACAGCGAGCAGTACTTC
V gene: TRBV5-1
clone size: few
D gene: NA
J gene: TRBJ2-7

CDR3 protein: CASSHDRAYEQYF
CDR3 DNA: TGTGCCAGCAGTCACGACAGGGCCTACGAGCAGTACTTC
V gene: TRBV27
clone size: NA
D gene: TRBD1
J gene: TRBJ2-7

CDR3 protein: CASSLFLLRGYNTEAFF
CDR3 DNA: TGTGCCAGCAGCTTATTTCTACTCCGGGGATATAACACTGAAGCTTTCTTT
V gene: TRBV7-2
clone size: NA
D gene: NA
J gene: TRBJ1-1

CDR3 protein: CASSRRSSYNSPLHF
CDR3 DNA: TGTGCCAGCAGTCGACGGAGCTCCTATAATTCACCCCTCCACTTT
V gene: TRBV27
clone size: NA
D gene: NA
J gene: TRBJ1-6

CDR3 protein: CASSLGWTSGQETQYF
CDR3 DNA: TGTGCCAGCAGCTTGGGATGGACTAGCGGGCAAGAGACCCAGTACTTC
V gene: TRBV5-6
clone size: NA
D gene: TRBD2
J gene: TRBJ2-5

CDR3 protein: CASRLAGGPYNEQFF
CDR3 DNA: TGCGCCAGCAGGCTAGCGGGAGGGCCCTACAATGAGCAGTTCTTC
V gene: TRBV5-1
clone size: NA
D gene: TRBD2
J gene: TRBJ2-1

CDR3 protein: CASSLREKNIQYF
CDR3 DNA: TGTGCCAGCAGTTTAAGGGAGAAAAACATTCAGTACTTC
V gene: TRBV27
clone size: NA
D gene: NA
J gene: TRBJ2-4